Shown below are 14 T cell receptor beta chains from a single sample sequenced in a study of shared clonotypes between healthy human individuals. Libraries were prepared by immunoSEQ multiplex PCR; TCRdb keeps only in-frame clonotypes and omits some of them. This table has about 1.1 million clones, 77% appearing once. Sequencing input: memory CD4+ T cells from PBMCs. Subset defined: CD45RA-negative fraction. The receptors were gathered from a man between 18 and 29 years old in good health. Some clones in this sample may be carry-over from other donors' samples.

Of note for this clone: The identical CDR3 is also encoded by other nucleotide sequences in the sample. The CDR3 sequence is CASSLRLYGYTF. The CDR3 DNA sequence: TGTGCCAGCAGCCTTAGACTCTATGGCTACACCTTC. The chain recombines TRBV28 with TRBJ1-2, with D unresolved. This CDR3 comprises 12 residues. V was clipped by 6 bases and J by 4 bases, with 9 bases between them. Germline CDR1 MDHEN, CDR2 SYDVKM.

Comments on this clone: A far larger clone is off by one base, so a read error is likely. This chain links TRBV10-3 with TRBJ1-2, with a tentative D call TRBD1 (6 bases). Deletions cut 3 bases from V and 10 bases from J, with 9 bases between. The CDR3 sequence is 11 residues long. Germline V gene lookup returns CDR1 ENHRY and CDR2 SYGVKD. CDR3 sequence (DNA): TGTGCCATCAGTGAAGGGGGAGCCTACACCTTC. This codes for CAISEGGAYTF.

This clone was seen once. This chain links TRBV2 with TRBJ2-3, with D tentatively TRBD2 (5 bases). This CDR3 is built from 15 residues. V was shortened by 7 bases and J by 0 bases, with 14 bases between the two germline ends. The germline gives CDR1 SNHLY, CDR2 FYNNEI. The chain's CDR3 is CASTGLSASTDTQYF. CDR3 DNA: TGTGCCAGCACCGGACTGAGCGCCAGCACAGATACGCAGTATTTT.

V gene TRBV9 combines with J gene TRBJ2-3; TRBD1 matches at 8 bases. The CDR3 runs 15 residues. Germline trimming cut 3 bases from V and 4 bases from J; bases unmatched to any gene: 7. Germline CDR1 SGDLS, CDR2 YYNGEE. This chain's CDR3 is CASSAADRAADTQYF. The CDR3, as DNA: TGTGCCAGCAGCGCCGCGGACAGGGCCGCAGATACGCAGTATTTT.

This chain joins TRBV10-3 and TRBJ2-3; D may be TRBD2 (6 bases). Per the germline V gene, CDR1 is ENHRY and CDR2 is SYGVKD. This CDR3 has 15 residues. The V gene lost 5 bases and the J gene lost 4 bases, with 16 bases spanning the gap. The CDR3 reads CAISRPPGGADTQYF. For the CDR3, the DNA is TGTGCCATCAGTAGGCCTCCCGGCGGGGCAGATACGCAGTATTTT.

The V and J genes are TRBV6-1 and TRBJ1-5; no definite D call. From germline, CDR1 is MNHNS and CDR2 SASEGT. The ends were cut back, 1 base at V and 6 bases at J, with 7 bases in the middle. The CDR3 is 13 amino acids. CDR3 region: CASSEGIGQPQHF. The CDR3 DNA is TGTGCCAGCAGTGAAGGGATCGGTCAGCCCCAGCATTTT.

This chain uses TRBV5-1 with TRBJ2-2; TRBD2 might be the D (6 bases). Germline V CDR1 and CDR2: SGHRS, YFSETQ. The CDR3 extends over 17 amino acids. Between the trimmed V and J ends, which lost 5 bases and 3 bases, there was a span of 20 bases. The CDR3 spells CASRTFAGRGYTGELFF. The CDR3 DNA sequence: TGCGCCAGCAGGACATTTGCGGGGCGAGGGTACACCGGGGAGCTGTTTTTT.

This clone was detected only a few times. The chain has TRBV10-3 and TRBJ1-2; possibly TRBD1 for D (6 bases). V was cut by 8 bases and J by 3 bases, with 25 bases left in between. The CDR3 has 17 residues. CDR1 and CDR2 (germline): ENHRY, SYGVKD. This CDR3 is CAIGRGGTNPSHYGYTF. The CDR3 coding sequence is TGTGCCATCGGGAGAGGGGGAACCAATCCCTCCCACTATGGCTACACCTTC.

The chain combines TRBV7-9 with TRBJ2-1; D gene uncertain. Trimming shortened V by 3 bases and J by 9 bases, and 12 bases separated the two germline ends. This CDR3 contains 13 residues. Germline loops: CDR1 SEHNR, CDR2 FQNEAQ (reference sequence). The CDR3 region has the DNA TGTGCCAGCAGCTTTGTTGCAGTTCGTGAGCAGTTCTTC. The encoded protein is CASSFVAVREQFF.

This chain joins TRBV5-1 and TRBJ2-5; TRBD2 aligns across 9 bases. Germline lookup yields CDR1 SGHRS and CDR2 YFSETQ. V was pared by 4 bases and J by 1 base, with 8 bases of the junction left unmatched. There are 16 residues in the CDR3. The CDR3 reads CASSPPETSGQETQYF. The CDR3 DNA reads TGCGCCAGCAGCCCGCCGGAGACTAGCGGCCAAGAGACCCAGTACTTC.

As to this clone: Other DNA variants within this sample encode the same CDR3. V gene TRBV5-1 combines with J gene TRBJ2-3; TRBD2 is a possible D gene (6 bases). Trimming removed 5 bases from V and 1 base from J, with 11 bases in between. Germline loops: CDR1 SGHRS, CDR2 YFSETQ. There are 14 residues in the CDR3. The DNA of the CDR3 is TGCGCCAGCAGTTTTGCGGGGCGCACAGATACGCAGTATTTT. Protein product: CASSFAGRTDTQYF. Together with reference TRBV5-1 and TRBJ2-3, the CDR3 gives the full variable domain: KAGVTQTPRYLIKTRGQQVTLSCSPISGHRSVSWYQQTPGQGLQFLFEYFSETQRNKGNFPGRFSGRQFSNSRSEMNVSTLELGDSALYLCASSFAGRTDTQYFGPGTRLTVL.

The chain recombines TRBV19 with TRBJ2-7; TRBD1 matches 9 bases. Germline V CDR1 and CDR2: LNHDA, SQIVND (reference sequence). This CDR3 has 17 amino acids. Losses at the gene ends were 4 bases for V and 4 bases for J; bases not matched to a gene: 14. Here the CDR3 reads CASSTTGTGTAIYEQYF. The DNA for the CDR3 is TGTGCCAGTAGTACTACCGGGACAGGGACTGCGATATACGAGCAGTACTTC.

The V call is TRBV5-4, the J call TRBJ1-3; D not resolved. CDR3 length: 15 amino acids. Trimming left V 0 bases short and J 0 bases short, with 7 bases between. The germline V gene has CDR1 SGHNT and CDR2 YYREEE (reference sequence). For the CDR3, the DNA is TGTGCCAGCAGCTTGGGAGGAGACTCTGGAAACACCATATATTTT. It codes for CASSLGGDSGNTIYF.

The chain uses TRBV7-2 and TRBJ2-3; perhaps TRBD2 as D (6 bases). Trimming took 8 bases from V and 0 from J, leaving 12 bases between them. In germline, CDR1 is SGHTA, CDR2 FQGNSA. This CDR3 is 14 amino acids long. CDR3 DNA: TGTGCCAGCCACGGGGGATCTAGCACAGATACGCAGTATTTT. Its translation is CASHGGSSTDTQYF.